Reported below is one T cell receptor (beta chain). Its antigen remains unidentified. This specimen comes from a study of immune evolution from preneoplasia to lung adenocarcinoma. The wider study: HLA loss of heterozygosity: about 7% AIS, roughly 15% MIA, roughly 35% ADC, none AAH.

Study results and limitations: Compared with EGFR-mutant or double wild-type lesions, KRAS-mutant nodules were more clonal. From normal lung to invasive adenocarcinoma, top clone frequencies appeared to decrease.

The V gene lost 3 bases and the J gene lost 8 bases, with 10 bases spanning the gap. The V gene's germline CDR1 is MNHNS and CDR2 SASEGT. This CDR3 is built from 12 residues. Produced via immunoSEQ multiplex PCR; TCRdb's table is partial and in-frame only. The table lists more than 10,000 clones, more than 70% of them singletons. Histologic diagnosis was independently verified by two lung pathologists. This clonotype was obtained from a person between 50 and 69 years old with lung adenocarcinoma. V and J are TRBV6-1 and TRBJ1-2, with D possibly TRBD1 on 5 matching bases. Sequencing was carried out using FFPE tissue from an adenomatous hyperplasia lung lesion. Subset indicated: atypical adenomatous hyperplasia (AAH), lung preneoplasia. The CDR3 bases are TGTGCCAGCAGTGATGGACACTTAGGCTACACCTTC. This translates into CASSDGHLGYTF.